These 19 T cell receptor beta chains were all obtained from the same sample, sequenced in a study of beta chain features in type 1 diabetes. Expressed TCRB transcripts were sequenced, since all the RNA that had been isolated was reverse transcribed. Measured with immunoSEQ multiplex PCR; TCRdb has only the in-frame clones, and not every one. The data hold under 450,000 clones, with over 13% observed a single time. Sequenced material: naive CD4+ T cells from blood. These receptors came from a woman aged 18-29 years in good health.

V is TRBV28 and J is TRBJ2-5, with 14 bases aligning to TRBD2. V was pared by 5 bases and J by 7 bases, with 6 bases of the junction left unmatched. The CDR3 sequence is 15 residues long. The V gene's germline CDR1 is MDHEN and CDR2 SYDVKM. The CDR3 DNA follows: TGTGCCAGCAGTACTGGGACTAGCGGGAGAGGGACCCAGTACTTC. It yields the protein CASSTGTSGRGTQYF. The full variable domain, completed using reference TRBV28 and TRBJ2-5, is DVKVTQSSRYLVKRTGEKVFLECVQDMDHENMFWYRQDPGLGLRLIYFSYDVKMKEKGDIPEGYSVSREKKERFSLILESASTNQTSMYLCASSTGTSGRGTQYFGPGTRLLVL.

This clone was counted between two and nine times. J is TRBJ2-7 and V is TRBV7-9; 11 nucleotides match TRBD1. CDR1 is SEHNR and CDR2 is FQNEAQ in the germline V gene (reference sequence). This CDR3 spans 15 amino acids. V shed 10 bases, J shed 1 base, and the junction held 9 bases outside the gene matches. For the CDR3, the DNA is TGTGCCACCACGCGGGACAGGGGGGGATCCTACGAGCAGTACTTC. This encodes CATTRDRGGSYEQYF.

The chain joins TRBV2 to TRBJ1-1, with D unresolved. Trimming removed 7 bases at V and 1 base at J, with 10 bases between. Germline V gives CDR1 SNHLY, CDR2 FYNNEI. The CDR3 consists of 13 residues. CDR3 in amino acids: CASNREGNTEAFF. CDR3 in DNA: TGTGCCAGCAATCGTGAGGGGAACACTGAAGCTTTCTTT. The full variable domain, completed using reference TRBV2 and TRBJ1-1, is EPEVTQTPSHQVTQMGQEVILRCVPISNHLYFYWYRQILGQKVEFLVSFYNNEISEKSEIFDDQFSVERPDGSNFTLKIRSTKLEDSAMYFCASNREGNTEAFFGQGTRLTVV.

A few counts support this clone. CDR3 in DNA: TGTGCCAGCAGCCAAGATGGCCCGAGGGAAGGCTACACCTTC. The encoded protein is CASSQDGPREGYTF. V is TRBV4-2 and J is TRBJ1-2; D gene uncertain. This CDR3 region has 14 residues. V shed 0 bases and J shed 8 bases, with 13 bases lying between them. In germline, CDR1 is LGHNA, CDR2 YNFKEQ.

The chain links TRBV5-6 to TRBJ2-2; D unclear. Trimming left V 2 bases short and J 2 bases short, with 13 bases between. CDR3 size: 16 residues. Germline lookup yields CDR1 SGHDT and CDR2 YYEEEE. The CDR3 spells CASSFWARANTGELFF. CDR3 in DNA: TGTGCCAGCAGCTTCTGGGCCAGAGCTAACACCGGGGAGCTGTTTTTT. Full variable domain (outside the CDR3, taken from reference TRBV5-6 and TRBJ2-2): DAGVTQSPTHLIKTRGQQVTLRCSPKSGHDTVSWYQQALGQGPQFIFQYYEEEERQRGNFPDRFSGHQFPNYSSELNVNALLLGDSALYLCASSFWARANTGELFFGEGSRLTVL.

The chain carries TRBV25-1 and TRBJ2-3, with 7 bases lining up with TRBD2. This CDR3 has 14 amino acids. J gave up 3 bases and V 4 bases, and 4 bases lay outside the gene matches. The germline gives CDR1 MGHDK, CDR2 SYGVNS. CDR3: CASSAAGTTDTQYF. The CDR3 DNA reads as TGTGCCAGCAGTGCAGCGGGGACTACAGATACGCAGTATTTT.

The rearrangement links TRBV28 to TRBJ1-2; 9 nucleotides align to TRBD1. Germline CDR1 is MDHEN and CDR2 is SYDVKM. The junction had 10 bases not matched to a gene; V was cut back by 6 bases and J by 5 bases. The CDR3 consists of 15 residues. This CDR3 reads CASRNRDRAVYGYTF. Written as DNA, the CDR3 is TGTGCCAGCAGGAACCGGGACAGGGCTGTGTATGGCTACACCTTC.

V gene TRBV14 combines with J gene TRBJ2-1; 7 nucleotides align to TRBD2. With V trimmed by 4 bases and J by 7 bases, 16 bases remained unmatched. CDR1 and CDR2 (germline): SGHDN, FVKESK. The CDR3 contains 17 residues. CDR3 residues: CASSLGLGEVLLNEQFF. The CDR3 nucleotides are TGTGCCAGCAGCCTTGGACTAGGAGAGGTTCTGCTAAATGAGCAGTTCTTC.

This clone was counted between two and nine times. The CDR3 here is CASSSRDSRTTQYF. CDR3 nucleotide sequence: TGTGCCAGCAGTTCACGGGACTCTAGGACGACCCAGTACTTC. The gene calls are TRBV6-5 and TRBJ2-5; D is possibly TRBD2 (6 bases). The germline CDR1 and CDR2 sequences are MNHEY and SVGAGI. There are 14 residues in the CDR3. V lost 4 bases to trimming and J lost 7 bases, with 16 bases between them.

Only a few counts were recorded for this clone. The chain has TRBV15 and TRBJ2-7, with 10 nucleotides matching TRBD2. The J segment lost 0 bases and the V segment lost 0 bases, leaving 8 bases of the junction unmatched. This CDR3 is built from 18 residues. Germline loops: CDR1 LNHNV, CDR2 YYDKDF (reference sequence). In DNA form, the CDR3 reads TGTGCCACCAGCAGAGAGCGGACTAGCGGTACGAGCTCCTACGAGCAGTACTTC. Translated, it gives CATSRERTSGTSSYEQYF.

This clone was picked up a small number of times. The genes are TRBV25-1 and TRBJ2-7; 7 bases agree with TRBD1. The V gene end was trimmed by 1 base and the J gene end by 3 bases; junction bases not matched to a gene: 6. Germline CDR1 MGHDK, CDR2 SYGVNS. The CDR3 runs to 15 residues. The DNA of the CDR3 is TGTGCCAGCAGTGAATCGACAGGGCCCTACTACGAGCAGTACTTC. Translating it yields CASSESTGPYYEQYF.

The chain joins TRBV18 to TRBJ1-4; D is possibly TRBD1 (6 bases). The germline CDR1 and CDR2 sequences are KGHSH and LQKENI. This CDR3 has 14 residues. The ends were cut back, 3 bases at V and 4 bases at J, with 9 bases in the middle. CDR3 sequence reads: CASSPDSVNEKLFF. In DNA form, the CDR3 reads TGTGCCAGCTCACCGGACAGCGTTAATGAAAAACTGTTTTTT.

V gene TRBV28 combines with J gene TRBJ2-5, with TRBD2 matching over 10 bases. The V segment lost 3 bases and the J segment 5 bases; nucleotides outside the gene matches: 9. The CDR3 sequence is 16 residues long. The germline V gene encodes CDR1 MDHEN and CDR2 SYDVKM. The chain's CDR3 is CASSFSGLAGVETQYF. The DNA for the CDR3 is TGTGCCAGCAGTTTTTCTGGGCTAGCGGGAGTCGAGACCCAGTACTTC.

CDR3 nucleotides: TGTGCCACCAGCAGAGACAGGACGAACACCGGGGAGCTGTTTTTT. It translates to CATSRDRTNTGELFF. The J gene is TRBJ2-2, the V gene TRBV15, with unresolved D. CDR3 length: 15 amino acids. Trimming removed 0 bases from V and 0 bases from J, with 5 bases in between. Germline assignment: CDR1 LNHNV and CDR2 YYDKDF (reference sequence).

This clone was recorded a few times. The CDR3 sequence: CASSIGRGPSPGANVLTF. CDR3 nucleotides: TGTGCCAGTAGTATAGGAAGGGGGCCCAGCCCTGGGGCCAACGTCCTGACTTTC. The chain is built from TRBV19 and TRBJ2-6; 7 nucleotides match TRBD1. Trimming at V came to 1 base and at J to 2 bases, leaving 8 bases not matched to a gene. This CDR3 spans 18 amino acids. Germline V gene sequence: CDR1 LNHDA, CDR2 SQIVND (reference sequence).

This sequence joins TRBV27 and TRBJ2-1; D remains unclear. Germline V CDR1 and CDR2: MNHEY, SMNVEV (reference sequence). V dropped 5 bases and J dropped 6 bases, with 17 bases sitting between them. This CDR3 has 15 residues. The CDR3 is CASSPNTYPGNEQFF. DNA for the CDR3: TGTGCCAGCAGTCCTAATACCTACCCCGGCAATGAGCAGTTCTTC.

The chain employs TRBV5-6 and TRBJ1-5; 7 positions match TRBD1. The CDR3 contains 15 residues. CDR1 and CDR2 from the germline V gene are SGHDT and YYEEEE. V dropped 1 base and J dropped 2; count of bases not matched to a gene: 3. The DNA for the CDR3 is TGTGCCAGCAGCTTGAGGGGGCCCGGCAATCAGCCCCAGCATTTT. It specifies CASSLRGPGNQPQHF.

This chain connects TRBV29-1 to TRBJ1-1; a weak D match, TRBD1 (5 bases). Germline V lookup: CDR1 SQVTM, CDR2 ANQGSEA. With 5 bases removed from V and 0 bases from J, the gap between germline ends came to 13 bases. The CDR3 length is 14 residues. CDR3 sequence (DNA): TGCAGCGTTCGGGGGGTTCTTATGAACACTGAAGCTTTCTTT. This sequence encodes CSVRGVLMNTEAFF.

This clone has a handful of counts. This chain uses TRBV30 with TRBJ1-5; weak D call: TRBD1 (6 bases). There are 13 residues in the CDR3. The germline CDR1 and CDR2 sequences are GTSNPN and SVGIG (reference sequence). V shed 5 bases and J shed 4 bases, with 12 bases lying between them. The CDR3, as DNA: TGTGCCTGGGGAGGACAGATTAATCAGCCCCAGCATTTT. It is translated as CAWGGQINQPQHF.